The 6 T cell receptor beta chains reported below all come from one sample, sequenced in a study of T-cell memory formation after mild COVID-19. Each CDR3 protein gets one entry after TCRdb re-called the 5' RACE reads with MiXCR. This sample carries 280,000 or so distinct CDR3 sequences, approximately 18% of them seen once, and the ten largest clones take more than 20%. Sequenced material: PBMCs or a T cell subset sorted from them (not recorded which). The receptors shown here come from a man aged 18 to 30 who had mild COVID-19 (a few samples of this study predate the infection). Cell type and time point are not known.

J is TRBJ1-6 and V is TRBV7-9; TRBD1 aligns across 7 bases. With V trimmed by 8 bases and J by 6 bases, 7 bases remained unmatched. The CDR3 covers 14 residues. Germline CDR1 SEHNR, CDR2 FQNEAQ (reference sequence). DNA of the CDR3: TGTGCCAGCTCCGGGACAGTTGTTAATTCACCCCTCCACTTT. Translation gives CASSGTVVNSPLHF.

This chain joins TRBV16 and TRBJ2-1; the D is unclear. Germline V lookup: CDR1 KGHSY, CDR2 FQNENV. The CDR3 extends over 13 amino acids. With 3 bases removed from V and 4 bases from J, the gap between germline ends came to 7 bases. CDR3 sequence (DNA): TGTGCCAGCAGCCAGTGGGCATACAATGAGCAGTTCTTC. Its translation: CASSQWAYNEQFF.

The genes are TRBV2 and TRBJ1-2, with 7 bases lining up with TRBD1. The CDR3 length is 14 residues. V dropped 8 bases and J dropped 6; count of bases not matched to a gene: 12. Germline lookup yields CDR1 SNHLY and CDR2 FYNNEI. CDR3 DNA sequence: TGTGCCAGCCTAAAAAGGGGACAGTCGGATGGCTACACCTTC. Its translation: CASLKRGQSDGYTF. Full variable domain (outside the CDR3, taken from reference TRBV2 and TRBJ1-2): EPEVTQTPSHQVTQMGQEVILRCVPISNHLYFYWYRQILGQKVEFLVSFYNNEISEKSEIFDDQFSVERPDGSNFTLKIRSTKLEDSAMYFCASLKRGQSDGYTFGSGTRLTVV.

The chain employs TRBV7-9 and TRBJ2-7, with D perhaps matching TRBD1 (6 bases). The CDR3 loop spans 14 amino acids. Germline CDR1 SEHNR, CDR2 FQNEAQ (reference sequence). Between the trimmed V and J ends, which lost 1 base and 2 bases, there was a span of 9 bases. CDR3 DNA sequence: TGTGCCAGCAGCTTAGTACAGGGCCCCTACGAGCAGTACGTC. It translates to CASSLVQGPYEQYV.

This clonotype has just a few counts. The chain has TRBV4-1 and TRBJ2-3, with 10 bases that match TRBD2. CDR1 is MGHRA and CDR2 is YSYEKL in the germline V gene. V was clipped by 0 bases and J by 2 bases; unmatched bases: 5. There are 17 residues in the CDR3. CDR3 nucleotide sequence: TGCGCCAGCAGCCAAGATTTCCTAGCGGGGGCCACAGATACGCAGTATTTT. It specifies CASSQDFLAGATDTQYF.

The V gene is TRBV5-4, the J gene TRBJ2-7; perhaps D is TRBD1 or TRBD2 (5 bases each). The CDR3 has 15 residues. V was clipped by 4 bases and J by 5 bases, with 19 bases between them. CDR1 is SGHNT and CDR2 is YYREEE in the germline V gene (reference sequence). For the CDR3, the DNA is TGTGCCAGCAGCATAACCGGGGACCCTCACGACGAGCAGTACGTC. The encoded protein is CASSITGDPHDEQYV.